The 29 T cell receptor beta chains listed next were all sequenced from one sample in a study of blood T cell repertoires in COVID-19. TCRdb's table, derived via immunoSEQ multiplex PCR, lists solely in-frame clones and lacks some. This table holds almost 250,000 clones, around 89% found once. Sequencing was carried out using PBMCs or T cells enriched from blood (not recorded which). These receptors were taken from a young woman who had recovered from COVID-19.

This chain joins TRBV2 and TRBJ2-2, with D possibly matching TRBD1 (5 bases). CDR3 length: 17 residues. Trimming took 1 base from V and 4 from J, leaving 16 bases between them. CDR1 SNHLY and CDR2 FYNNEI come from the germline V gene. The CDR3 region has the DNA TGTGCCAGCAGTGAAGAAGGGGTCGTCTCAGTCACCGGGGAGCTGTTTTTT. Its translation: CASSEEGVVSVTGELFF.

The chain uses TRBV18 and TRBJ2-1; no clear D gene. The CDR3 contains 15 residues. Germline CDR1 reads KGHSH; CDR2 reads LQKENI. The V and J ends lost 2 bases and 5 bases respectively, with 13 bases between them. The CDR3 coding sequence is TGTGCCAGCTCACCAGGAACGGGTGCTCACAATGAGCAGTTCTTC. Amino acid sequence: CASSPGTGAHNEQFF.

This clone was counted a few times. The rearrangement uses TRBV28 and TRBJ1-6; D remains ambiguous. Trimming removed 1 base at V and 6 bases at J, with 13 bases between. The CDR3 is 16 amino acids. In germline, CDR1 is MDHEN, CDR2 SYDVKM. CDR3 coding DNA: TGTGCCAGCAGTTTATTAGTACGCCCCGGTAATTCACCCCTCCACTTT. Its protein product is CASSLLVRPGNSPLHF.

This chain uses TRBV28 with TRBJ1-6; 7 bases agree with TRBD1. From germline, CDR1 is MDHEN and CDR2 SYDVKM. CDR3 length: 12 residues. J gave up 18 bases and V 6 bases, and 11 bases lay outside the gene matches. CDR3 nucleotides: TGTGCCAGCAGACGGGACAGCCAATACCCCCACTTT. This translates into CASRRDSQYPHF.

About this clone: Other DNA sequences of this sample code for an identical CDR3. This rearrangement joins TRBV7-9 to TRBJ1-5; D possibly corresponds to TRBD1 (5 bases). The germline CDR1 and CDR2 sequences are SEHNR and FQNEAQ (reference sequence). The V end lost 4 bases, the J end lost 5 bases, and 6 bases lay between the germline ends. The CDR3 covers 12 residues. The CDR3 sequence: CASSSGDQPQHF. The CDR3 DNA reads TGTGCCAGCAGCTCGGGGGATCAGCCCCAGCATTTT.

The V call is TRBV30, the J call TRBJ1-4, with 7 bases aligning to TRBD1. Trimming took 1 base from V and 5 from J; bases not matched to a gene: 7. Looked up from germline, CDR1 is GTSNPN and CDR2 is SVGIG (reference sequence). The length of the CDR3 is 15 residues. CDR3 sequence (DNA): TGTGCCTGGAGTGGGAGGGGGACAGCGAATGAAAAACTGTTTTTT. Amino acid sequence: CAWSGRGTANEKLFF.

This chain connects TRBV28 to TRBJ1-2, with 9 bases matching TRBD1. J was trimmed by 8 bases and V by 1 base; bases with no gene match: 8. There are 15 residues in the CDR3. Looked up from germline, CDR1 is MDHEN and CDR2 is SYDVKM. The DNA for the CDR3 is TGTGCCAGCAGTTTATCCTTCACAGGGGGCAGAGGCTACACCTTC. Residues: CASSLSFTGGRGYTF.

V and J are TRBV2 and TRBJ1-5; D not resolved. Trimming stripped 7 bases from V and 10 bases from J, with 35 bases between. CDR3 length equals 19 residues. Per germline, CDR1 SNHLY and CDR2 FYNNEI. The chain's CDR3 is CASKAQAGIGLGLYEPQHF. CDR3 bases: TGTGCCAGCAAGGCGCAAGCAGGTATCGGTTTGGGCCTATATGAACCCCAGCATTTT.

The chain's CDR3 is CASSLMGANYGYTF. As DNA, the CDR3 is TGTGCCAGCAGTTTAATGGGGGCGAACTATGGCTACACCTTC. The chain has TRBV28 and TRBJ1-2; perhaps TRBD1 as D (6 bases). With 2 bases removed from V and 2 bases from J, the gap between germline ends came to 9 bases. Germline V gives CDR1 MDHEN, CDR2 SYDVKM. There are 14 residues in the CDR3.

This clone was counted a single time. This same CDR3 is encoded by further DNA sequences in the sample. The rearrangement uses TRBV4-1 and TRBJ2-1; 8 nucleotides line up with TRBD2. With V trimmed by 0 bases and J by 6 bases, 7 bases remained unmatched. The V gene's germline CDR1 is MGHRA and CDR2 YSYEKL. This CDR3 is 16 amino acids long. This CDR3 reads CASSQERLAGGNEQFF. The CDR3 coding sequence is TGCGCCAGCAGCCAAGAGCGCCTAGCGGGCGGCAATGAGCAGTTCTTC.

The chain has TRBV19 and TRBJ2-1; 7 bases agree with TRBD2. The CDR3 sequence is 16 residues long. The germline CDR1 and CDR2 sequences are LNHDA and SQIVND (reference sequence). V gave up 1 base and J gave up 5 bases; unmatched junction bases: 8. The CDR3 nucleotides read TGTGCCAGTAGTATAGTTGGAGGGAGGGGACACAATGAGCAGTTCTTC. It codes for CASSIVGGRGHNEQFF.

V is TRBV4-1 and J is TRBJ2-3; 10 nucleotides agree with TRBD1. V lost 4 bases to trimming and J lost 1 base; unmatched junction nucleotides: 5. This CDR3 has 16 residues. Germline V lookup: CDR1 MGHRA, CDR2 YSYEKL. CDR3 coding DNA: TGCGCCAGCAGCCTTTGGGGGACAGGGGGCACAGATACGCAGTATTTT. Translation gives CASSLWGTGGTDTQYF.

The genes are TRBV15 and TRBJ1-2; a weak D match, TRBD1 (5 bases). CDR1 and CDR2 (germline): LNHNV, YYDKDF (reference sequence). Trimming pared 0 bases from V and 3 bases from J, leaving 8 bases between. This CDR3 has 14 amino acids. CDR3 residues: CATSREGADYGYTF. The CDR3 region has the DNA TGTGCCACCAGCAGAGAAGGGGCTGACTATGGCTACACCTTC.

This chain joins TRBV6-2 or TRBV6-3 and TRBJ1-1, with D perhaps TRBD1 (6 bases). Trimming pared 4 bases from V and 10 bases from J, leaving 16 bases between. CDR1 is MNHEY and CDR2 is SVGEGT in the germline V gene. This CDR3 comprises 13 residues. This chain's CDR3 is CASSWEGGVGAFF. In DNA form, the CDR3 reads TGTGCCAGCAGTTGGGAGGGGGGAGTCGGAGCTTTCTTT.

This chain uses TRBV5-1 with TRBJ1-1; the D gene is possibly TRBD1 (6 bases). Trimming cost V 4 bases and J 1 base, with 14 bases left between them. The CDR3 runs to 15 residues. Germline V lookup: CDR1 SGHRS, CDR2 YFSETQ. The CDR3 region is CASSTDRTANTEAFF. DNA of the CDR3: TGCGCCAGCAGCACCGACAGGACGGCGAACACTGAAGCTTTCTTT.

The CDR3, as DNA: TGTGCCAGCAGTGGGCAGGGAGGTAACACTGAAGCTTTCTTT. This translates into CASSGQGGNTEAFF. The rearrangement uses TRBV25-1 and TRBJ1-1; possibly TRBD1 for D (5 bases). Germline V CDR1 and CDR2: MGHDK, SYGVNS. This CDR3 spans 14 amino acids. V dropped 4 bases and J dropped 2 bases, with 11 bases sitting between them.

For the CDR3, the DNA is TGTGCCAGCAGTTACGGGGGGTTAAATTCACCCCTCCACTTT. It yields the protein CASSYGGLNSPLHF. The rearrangement joins TRBV6-5 to TRBJ1-6; TRBD1 is a possible D gene (5 bases). The CDR3 covers 14 residues. V lost 2 bases and J 7 bases, leaving 9 bases between the germline ends. Per germline, CDR1 MNHEY and CDR2 SVGAGI.

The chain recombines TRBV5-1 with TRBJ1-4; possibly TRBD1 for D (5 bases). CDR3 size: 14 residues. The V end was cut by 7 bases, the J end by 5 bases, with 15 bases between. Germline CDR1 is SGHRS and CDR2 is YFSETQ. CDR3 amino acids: CASRPGTINEKLFF. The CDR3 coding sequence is TGCGCCAGCCGCCCCGGGACTATCAATGAAAAACTGTTTTTT.

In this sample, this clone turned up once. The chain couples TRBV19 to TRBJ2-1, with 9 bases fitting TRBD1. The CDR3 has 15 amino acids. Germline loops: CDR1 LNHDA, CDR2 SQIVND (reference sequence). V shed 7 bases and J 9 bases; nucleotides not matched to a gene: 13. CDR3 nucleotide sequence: TGTGCCAGTACTAGGGACACAGGGGGCTACGGTGAGCAGTTCTTC. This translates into CASTRDTGGYGEQFF.

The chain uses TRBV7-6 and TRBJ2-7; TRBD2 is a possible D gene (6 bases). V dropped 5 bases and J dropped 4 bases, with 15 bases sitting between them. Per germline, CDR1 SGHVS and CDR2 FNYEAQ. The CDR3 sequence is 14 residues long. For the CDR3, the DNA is TGTGCCAGCAGCCCGCGCGTCAGCGGGTACGAGCAGTACTTC. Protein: CASSPRVSGYEQYF.

CDR3 nucleotides: TGTGCCAGCAGGGGGGGATCGAGAGTAGCTTCACCCCTCCACTTT. As protein: CASRGGSRVASPLHF. The genes are TRBV28 and TRBJ1-6; D may be TRBD1 (5 bases). The CDR3 is 15 amino acids. From germline, CDR1 is MDHEN and CDR2 SYDVKM. Trimming took off 6 bases at V and 9 bases at J, with 18 bases between the two ends.

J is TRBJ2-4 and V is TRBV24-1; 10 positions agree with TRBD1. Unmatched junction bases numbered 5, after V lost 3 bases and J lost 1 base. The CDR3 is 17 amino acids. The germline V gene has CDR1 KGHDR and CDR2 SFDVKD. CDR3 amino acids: CATSDARQGAAKNIQYF. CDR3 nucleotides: TGTGCCACCAGTGATGCCAGACAGGGGGCGGCCAAAAACATTCAGTACTTC.

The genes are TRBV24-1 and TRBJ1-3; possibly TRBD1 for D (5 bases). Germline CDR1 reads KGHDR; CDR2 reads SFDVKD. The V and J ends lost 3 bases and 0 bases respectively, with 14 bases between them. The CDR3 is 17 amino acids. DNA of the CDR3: TGTGCCACCAGTGATGCCTCGCCAGGGCACTCTGGAAACACCATATATTTT. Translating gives CATSDASPGHSGNTIYF.

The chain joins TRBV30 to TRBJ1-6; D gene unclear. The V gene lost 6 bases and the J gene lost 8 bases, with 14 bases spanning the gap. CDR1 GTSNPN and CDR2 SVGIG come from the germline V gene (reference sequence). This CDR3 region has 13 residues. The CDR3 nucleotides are TGTGCCTGCGAACTGAGGAGGGATTCACCCCTCCACTTT. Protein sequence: CACELRRDSPLHF.

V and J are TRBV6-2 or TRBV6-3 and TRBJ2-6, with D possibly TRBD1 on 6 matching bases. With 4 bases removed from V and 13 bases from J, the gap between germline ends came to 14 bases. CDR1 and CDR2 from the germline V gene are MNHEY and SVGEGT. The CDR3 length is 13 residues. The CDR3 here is CASSSTGAGVLTF. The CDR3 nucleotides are TGTGCCAGCAGTTCGACAGGTGCTGGGGTCCTGACTTTC.

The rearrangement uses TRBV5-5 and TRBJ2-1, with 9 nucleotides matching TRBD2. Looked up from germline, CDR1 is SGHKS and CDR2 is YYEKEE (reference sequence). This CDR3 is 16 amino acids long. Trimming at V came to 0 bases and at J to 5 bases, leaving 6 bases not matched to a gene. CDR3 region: CASSLGRTSDDNEQFF. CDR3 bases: TGTGCCAGCAGCTTGGGTAGGACTAGCGACGACAATGAGCAGTTCTTC.

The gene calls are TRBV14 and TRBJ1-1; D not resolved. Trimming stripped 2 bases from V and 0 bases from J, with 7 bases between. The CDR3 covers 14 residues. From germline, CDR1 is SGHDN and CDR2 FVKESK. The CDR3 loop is CASSQLELNTEAFF. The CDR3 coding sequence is TGTGCCAGCAGCCAACTGGAGTTGAACACTGAAGCTTTCTTT. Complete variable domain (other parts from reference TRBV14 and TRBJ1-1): EAGVTQFPSHSVIEKGQTVTLRCDPISGHDNLYWYRRVMGKEIKFLLHFVKESKQDESGMPNNRFLAERTGGTYSTLKVQPAELEDSGVYFCASSQLELNTEAFFGQGTRLTVV.

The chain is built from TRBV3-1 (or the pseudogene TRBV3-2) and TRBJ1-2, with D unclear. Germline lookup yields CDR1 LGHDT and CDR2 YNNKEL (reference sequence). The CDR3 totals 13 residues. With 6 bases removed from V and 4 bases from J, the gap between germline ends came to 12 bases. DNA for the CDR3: TGTGCCAGCAGTCCTCACCTATCCTATGGCTACACCTTC. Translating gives CASSPHLSYGYTF.

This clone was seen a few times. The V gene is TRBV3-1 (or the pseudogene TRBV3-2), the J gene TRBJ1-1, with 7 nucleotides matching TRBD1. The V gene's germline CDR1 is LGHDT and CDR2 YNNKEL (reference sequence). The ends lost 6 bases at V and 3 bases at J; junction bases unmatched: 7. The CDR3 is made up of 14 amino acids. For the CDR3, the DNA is TGTGCCAGCAGTGAAAAGGACAGGTACACTGAAGCTTTCTTT. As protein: CASSEKDRYTEAFF.